Listed here are 4 T cell receptor beta chains from one sample, sequenced in a study of tumor and adjacent non-tumor tissue in lung cancer (dated by TCRdb to the late 2010s). RNA was isolated from bulk unsorted tissue, and RNA quality was assessed with a NanoDrop ND-1000 and an Agilent 2100. Library prep was done by multiplex PCR. TCRdb shows the sequencer as Illumina HiSeq 2500. TCRbeta libraries were constructed through three rounds of nested PCR with primers (Table S4) according to protocols modified from ARM-PCR. TCRdb itself trimmed the public reads at Q25 with fastp, ran MiXCR and retained productive beta chains. All rows with the same CDR3 protein become a single entry with the most common DNA and genes. The sample has some 120,000 distinct CDR3 sequences on record, 66% of them singletons. The ten largest make up 9.5% to 15% of the sample. Sequenced: lung tumor tissue. All receptors derive from a man aged 30 to 39 with non-small cell lung cancer.

The chain recombines TRBV20-1 with TRBJ2-1; tentatively, D is TRBD2 (6 bases). The J call may be faulty, since TRBJ2-7 better matches the DNA end. The CDR3 spans 13 residues. Looked up from germline, CDR1 is DFQATT and CDR2 is SNEGSKA (reference sequence). DNA of the CDR3: TGCAGTGCGAGCGGGCCCATATACAATGAGCAGTACTTC. Its protein product is CSASGPIYNEQYF.

This clonotype was observed a single time. One end of the junction does not line up with germline, which may come from a read error. The J gene is TRBJ1-2, the V gene TRBV12-3 or TRBV12-4; D unresolved. This CDR3 comprises 11 residues. In DNA form, the CDR3 reads TGTACCAGCACTGTAGGGATTGGCTACACCTTC. Translating gives CTSTVGIGYTF.

This clonotype was seen a handful of times. The V gene is TRBV5-4, the J gene TRBJ2-7; the D is unclear. The ends were cut back, 4 bases at V and 1 base at J, with 15 bases in the middle. CDR1 and CDR2 (germline): SGHNT, YYREEE (reference sequence). The CDR3 runs 15 residues. The CDR3 loop reads CASSPSSDDSYEQYF. CDR3 DNA sequence: TGTGCCAGCAGCCCATCCTCGGACGATTCCTACGAGCAGTACTTC.

As to this clonotype: Relative to the germline gene, one junction end is altered; a read error may explain this. V and J are TRBV7-9 and TRBJ2-2, with 8 positions matching TRBD2. The germline CDR1 and CDR2 sequences are SEHNR and FQNEAQ (reference sequence). The CDR3 has 16 residues. CDR3 in DNA: TGTGCCATCAGCCCCCGGGGGACTAGGAACACCGGGGAGCTGTTTTTT. It is translated as CAISPRGTRNTGELFF.